The TCR beta chain under discussion was sequenced for a study of T cell repertoires in cytomegalovirus infection (dated by TCRdb to the late 2010s). For the study in its entirety: The peptide stimulations were aimed at well-studied HLA-B-restricted epitopes as well as recently identified HLA-C-restricted CMV epitopes, whose presentation resists viral immunomodulation. Because public TCR beta signatures pointed to carriage of CMV infection together with the matching HLA type, the HLA type of each donor mattered for the analysis.

This clonotype was observed a handful of times. Its antigen is still unknown. No qualities accompany the bases; no much larger clone lies one base away. The germline V gene (reference sequence) yields DFQATT for CDR1 and SNEGSKA for CDR2. The CDR3 starts with the cysteine, ends with the phenylalanine, and has 12 residues. Kept here is only the CDR3 DNA, which spans 36 bases and is read in frame from base 1. Trimming removed 2 bases from V and 8 bases from J, leaving 13 bases between the germline ends. The study at large found these results: The ex vivo response was dominated by HLA-C-restricted CMV-specific TCR beta clonotypes, which also provided the single most frequent clonotype in two of eight donors. Cumulative frequency of public TCR beta family members discriminated carriers of CMV infection plus the relevant HLA type in this cohort and an independent 352-donor cohort.

Reading the label with the study, this specimen's treatment or condition is: in vitro stimulation with specific CMV peptide epitopes to enrich CMV-specific T cells. These reads were obtained on an Illumina HiSeq 1500. The public sequencing data were trimmed at Q25 with fastp and processed into clonotypes with MiXCR by TCRdb, which kept only in-frame beta chains. CDR3 protein sequences are deduplicated, and each keeps its most common genes and DNA. This sample is represented by 90,000 to 120,000 distinct CDR3 sequences; under 55% of them were singletons. The top ten hold approximately 74% of the sample.

Recombination connected TRBV20-1 to TRBJ2-7, with the D segment identity uncertain. Sequences were derived from CD8+ T cells from cultured PBMCs, sampled from culture after CMV antigen stimulation. The receptor's source is a human donor in good health (CMV status not recorded). Some clones in this sample may be carry-over from other donors' samples. The CDR3 corresponds to CSARPVSHQQYF. The nucleotides are TGCAGTGCTAGACCCGTCTCGCACCAGCAGTACTTC.